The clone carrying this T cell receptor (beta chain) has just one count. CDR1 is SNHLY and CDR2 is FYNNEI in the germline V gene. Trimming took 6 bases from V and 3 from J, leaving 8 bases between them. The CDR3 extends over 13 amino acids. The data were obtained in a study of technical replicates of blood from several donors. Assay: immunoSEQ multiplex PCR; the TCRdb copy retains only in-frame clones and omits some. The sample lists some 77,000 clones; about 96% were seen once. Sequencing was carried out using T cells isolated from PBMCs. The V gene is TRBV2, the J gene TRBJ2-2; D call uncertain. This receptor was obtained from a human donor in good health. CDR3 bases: TGTGCCAGCAGGGCGGAAGACACCGGGGAGCTGTTTTTT. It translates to CASRAEDTGELFF. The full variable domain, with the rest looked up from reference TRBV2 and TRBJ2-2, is EPEVTQTPSHQVTQMGQEVILRCVPISNHLYFYWYRQILGQKVEFLVSFYNNEISEKSEIFDDQFSVERPDGSNFTLKIRSTKLEDSAMYFCASRAEDTGELFFGEGSRLTVL.